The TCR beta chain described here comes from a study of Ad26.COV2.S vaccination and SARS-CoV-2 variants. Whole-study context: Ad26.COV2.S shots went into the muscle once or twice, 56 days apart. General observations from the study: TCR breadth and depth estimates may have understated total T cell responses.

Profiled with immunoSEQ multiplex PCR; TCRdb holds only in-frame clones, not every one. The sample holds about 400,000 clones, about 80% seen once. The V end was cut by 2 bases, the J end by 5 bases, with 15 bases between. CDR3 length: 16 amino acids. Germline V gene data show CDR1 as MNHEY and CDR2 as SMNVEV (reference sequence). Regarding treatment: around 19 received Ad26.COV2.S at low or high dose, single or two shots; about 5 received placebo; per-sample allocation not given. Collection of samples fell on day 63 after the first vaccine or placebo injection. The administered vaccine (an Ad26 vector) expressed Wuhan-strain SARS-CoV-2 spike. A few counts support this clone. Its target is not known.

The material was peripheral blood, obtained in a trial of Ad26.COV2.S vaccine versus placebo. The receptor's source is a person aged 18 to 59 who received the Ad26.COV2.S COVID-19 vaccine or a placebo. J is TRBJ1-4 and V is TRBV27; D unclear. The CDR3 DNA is TGTGCCAGCAGTTTAAATTATTGGACTGAGAATGAAAAACTGTTTTTT. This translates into CASSLNYWTENEKLFF.